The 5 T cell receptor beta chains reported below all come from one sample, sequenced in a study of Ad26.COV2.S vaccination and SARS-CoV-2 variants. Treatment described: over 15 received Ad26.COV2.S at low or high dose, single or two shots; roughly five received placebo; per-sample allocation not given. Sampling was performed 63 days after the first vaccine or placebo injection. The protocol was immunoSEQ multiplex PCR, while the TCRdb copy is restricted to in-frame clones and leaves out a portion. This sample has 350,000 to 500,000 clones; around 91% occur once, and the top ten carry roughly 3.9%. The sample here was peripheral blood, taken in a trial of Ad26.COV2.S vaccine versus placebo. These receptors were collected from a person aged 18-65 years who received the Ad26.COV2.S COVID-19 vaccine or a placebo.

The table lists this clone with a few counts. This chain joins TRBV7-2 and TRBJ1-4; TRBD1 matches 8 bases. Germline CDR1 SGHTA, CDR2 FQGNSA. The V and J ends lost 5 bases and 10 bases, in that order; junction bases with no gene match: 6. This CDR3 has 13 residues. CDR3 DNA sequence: TGTGCCAGCAGCGTCGGACAGGGAAGAAAACTGTTTTTT. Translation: CASSVGQGRKLFF.

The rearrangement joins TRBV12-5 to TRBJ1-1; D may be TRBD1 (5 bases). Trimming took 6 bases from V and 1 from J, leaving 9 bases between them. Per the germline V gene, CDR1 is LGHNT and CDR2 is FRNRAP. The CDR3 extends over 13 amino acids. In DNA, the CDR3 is TGTGCTAGTGGCACCAGGGAGAACACTGAAGCTTTCTTT. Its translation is CASGTRENTEAFF.

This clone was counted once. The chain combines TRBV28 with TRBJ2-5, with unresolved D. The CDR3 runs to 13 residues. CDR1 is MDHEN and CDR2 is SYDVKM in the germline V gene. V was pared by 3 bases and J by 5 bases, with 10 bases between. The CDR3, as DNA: TGTGCCAGCAGTTTCGAGTTGTGGGAGACCCAGTACTTC. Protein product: CASSFELWETQYF.

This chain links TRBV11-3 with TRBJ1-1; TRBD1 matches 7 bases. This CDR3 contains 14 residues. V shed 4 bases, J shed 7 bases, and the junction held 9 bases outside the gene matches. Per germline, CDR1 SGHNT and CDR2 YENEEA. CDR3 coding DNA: TGTGCCAGCAGCTCAGACAGGGAAGGGATTGAAGCTTTCTTT. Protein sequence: CASSSDREGIEAFF. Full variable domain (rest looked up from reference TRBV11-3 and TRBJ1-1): EAGVVQSPRYKIIEKKQPVAFWCNPISGHNTLYWYLQNLGQGPELLIRYENEEAVDDSQLPKDRFSAERLKGVDSTLKIQPAELGDSAVYLCASSSDREGIEAFFGQGTRLTVV.

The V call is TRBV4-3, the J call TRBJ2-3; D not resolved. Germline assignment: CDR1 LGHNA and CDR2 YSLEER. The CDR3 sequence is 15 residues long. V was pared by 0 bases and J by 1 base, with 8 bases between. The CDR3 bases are TGCGCCAGCAGCCAAGATTTGGTAGGCACAGATACGCAGTATTTT. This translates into CASSQDLVGTDTQYF.